The clone carrying this TCR beta chain was counted many times. The sample originates from a study of T cells in Graves' hyperthyroidism and ophthalmopathy. The CDR3 length is 13 residues. Deletions cut 2 bases from V and 1 base from J, with 8 bases between. The germline gives CDR1 DFQATT, CDR2 SNEGSKA (reference sequence). The TCR beta CDR3 regions underwent amplification using RNA transcripts as the source. The HTBI primer set served for first-round RT-PCR of the TCR CDR3. TCRdb reprocessed the multiplex PCR reads with MiXCR, giving one entry per CDR3 protein. The sample has 90,000 to 120,000 distinct CDR3 sequences, approximately 15% seen once.

Sequenced input: blood. This sequence was found in a woman aged 45-65 years with Graves' hyperthyroidism. The gene calls are TRBV20-1 and TRBJ2-5; no definite D call. CDR3 sequence (DNA): TGCAGTGCTAGACGGCAGCTCCAAGAGACCCAGTACTTC. This translates into CSARRQLQETQYF.